These T cell receptor beta chains were read from a single sample in a study of shared clonotypes between healthy human individuals. The protocol was immunoSEQ multiplex PCR, while the TCRdb copy is restricted to in-frame clones and leaves out a portion. The sample comprises about 750,000 clones, around 93% of which are singletons, and about 24% rests with the top ten. The source material was naive CD8+ T cells sorted from blood. These receptor sequences come from a man aged 25 to 40 in good health. The CDR3 runs from the conserved cysteine through the conserved F or W. Fields, in order: V gene, clone size, D gene, J gene, CDR3 DNA, CDR3 protein. The D gene is left open where the match is weak. Clone size is stated in some rows and not others, as once, few, many or a class when expanded.

v_gene: TRBV27; abundance: NA; d_gene: NA; j_gene: TRBJ2-2; CDR3nt: TGTGCCAGCAGGGAGTGGGCAGGAAGTGGAACCGGGGAGCTGTTTTTT; CDR3aa: CASREWAGSGTGELFF
v_gene: TRBV5-4; abundance: NA; d_gene: TRBD2; j_gene: TRBJ2-1; CDR3nt: TGTGCCAGCCAGGGGGTAGCTAGCGGGATAGTAGATGAGCAGTTCTTC; CDR3aa: CASQGVASGIVDEQFF
v_gene: TRBV7-9; abundance: NA; d_gene: TRBD2; j_gene: TRBJ2-7; CDR3nt: TGTGCCAGCAGCCAAGTCGGCGGGAGCTCCTACGAGCAGTACTTC; CDR3aa: CASSQVGGSSYEQYF
v_gene: TRBV9; abundance: NA; d_gene: TRBD2; j_gene: TRBJ2-1; CDR3nt: TGTGCCAGCAGCGAGGGACTAGCGGGGGATTACGGCAATGAGCAGTTCTTC; CDR3aa: CASSEGLAGDYGNEQFF
v_gene: TRBV7-9; abundance: NA; d_gene: TRBD2; j_gene: TRBJ2-3; CDR3nt: TGTGCCAGCAGCTCAGGGGCTCTAGCGGGAGGGGACAGGAGTACGCAGTATTTT; CDR3aa: CASSSGALAGGDRSTQYF
v_gene: TRBV25-1; abundance: NA; d_gene: NA; j_gene: TRBJ2-7; CDR3nt: TGTGCCACCCTCCTGGGCGAGCAGTACTTC; CDR3aa: CATLLGEQYF
v_gene: TRBV7-6; abundance: NA; d_gene: NA; j_gene: TRBJ2-3; CDR3nt: TGTGCCAGCAGCTTACGAGCGCGCACAGATACGCAGTATTTT; CDR3aa: CASSLRARTDTQYF
v_gene: TRBV5-7; abundance: once; d_gene: NA; j_gene: TRBJ2-5; CDR3nt: TGTGCCAGCAGCTCGGACTCGGAGACCCAGTACTTC; CDR3aa: CASSSDSETQYF
v_gene: TRBV25-1; abundance: NA; d_gene: NA; j_gene: TRBJ2-7; CDR3nt: TGTGCCAGCAGGGCTGGTGGGGCGCCAGGCTACGAGCAGTACTTC; CDR3aa: CASRAGGAPGYEQYF
v_gene: TRBV28; abundance: NA; d_gene: NA; j_gene: TRBJ2-7; CDR3nt: TGTGCCAGCAGATCCTCCGACGAGAGCTCCTACGAGCAGTACTTC; CDR3aa: CASRSSDESSYEQYF
v_gene: TRBV29-1; abundance: NA; d_gene: NA; j_gene: TRBJ2-7; CDR3nt: TGCAGCGTTGAAATAGGGACTGCCTCCTACGAGCAGTACTTC; CDR3aa: CSVEIGTASYEQYF
v_gene: TRBV7-9; abundance: NA; d_gene: TRBD1; j_gene: TRBJ2-7; CDR3nt: TGTGCCAGCAGCTTAGGGGACAGTACGCAGTACTTC; CDR3aa: CASSLGDSTQYF
v_gene: TRBV29-1; abundance: NA; d_gene: NA; j_gene: TRBJ1-2; CDR3nt: TGCAGCAGTTGGGGTGGGCAGGGGAGCTATGGCTACACCTTC; CDR3aa: CSSWGGQGSYGYTF
v_gene: TRBV28; abundance: NA; d_gene: NA; j_gene: TRBJ2-1; CDR3nt: TGTGCCAGCAGACCTACAGCGGAAAGGGTGTACAATGAGCAGTTCTTC; CDR3aa: CASRPTAERVYNEQFF
v_gene: TRBV5-1; abundance: few; d_gene: TRBD1; j_gene: TRBJ1-1; CDR3nt: TGCGCCAGCAGCGGGACAGGGGGAACTGAAGCTTTCTTT; CDR3aa: CASSGTGGTEAFF
v_gene: TRBV7-6; abundance: NA; d_gene: NA; j_gene: TRBJ2-1; CDR3nt: TGTGCCAGCAGCCCACCCATGGGCACCTACAATGAGCAGTTCTTC; CDR3aa: CASSPPMGTYNEQFF
v_gene: TRBV27; abundance: NA; d_gene: TRBD1; j_gene: TRBJ2-2; CDR3nt: TGTGCCAGCAGAACCGGGACAGGGGTCACCGGGGAGCTGTTTTTT; CDR3aa: CASRTGTGVTGELFF
v_gene: TRBV4-3; abundance: NA; d_gene: TRBD1; j_gene: TRBJ1-4; CDR3nt: TGCGCCAGCAGCCAAGAGGACAGGGCGGCAGAAAAACTGTTTTTT; CDR3aa: CASSQEDRAAEKLFF
v_gene: TRBV9; abundance: NA; d_gene: NA; j_gene: TRBJ2-3; CDR3nt: TGTGCCAGCAGCCCAGGGGTTTCGAATACAGATACGCAGTATTTT; CDR3aa: CASSPGVSNTDTQYF
v_gene: TRBV5-1; abundance: NA; d_gene: TRBD2; j_gene: TRBJ2-1; CDR3nt: TGCGCCAGCAGCCCGGCAGCGGGAGGGGTAGATGAGCAGTTCTTC; CDR3aa: CASSPAAGGVDEQFF
v_gene: TRBV27; abundance: NA; d_gene: TRBD2; j_gene: TRBJ2-7; CDR3nt: TGTGCCAGCAGTGCCCTGCTAGCGGGATCGTACGAGCAGTACTTC; CDR3aa: CASSALLAGSYEQYF
v_gene: TRBV10-2; abundance: once; d_gene: NA; j_gene: TRBJ2-4; CDR3nt: TGCGCCAGCAGTGTGGAGTCAGGCGGAGGAAACATTCAGTACTTC; CDR3aa: CASSVESGGGNIQYF
v_gene: TRBV4-2; abundance: NA; d_gene: NA; j_gene: TRBJ2-7; CDR3nt: TGTGCCAGCAGCCAAGAAGGAGGGGTTCTCTCCTACGAGCAGTACTTC; CDR3aa: CASSQEGGVLSYEQYF
v_gene: TRBV9; abundance: NA; d_gene: NA; j_gene: TRBJ2-7; CDR3nt: TGTGCCAGCAGCGAGGGGGGCGGGAGCAACGAGCAGTACTTC; CDR3aa: CASSEGGGSNEQYF